This T cell receptor (beta chain) was documented in a study of T cells after yellow fever vaccination. Losses at the gene ends were 5 bases for V and 5 bases for J; bases not matched to a gene: 9. The germline V gene encodes CDR1 SEHNR and CDR2 FQNEAQ (reference sequence). This CDR3 comprises 15 residues. TCRdb itself ran the 5' RACE reads through MiXCR, one entry per CDR3 protein. Of roughly 520,000 distinct CDR3 sequences in the sample, 21% are singletons; the top ten hold about a sixth. Here the sequenced sample was PBMCs, taken approximately 20 days after the first yellow fever vaccination. The TCR was taken from a man between 18 and 35 years old who received the YFV17D yellow fever vaccine. V is TRBV7-9 and J is TRBJ2-7; 10 bases agree with TRBD1. CDR3 sequence reads: CASSPLGQGDHEQYF. CDR3 nucleotides: TGTGCCAGCAGCCCCTTAGGACAGGGGGACCACGAGCAGTACTTC.